The rows below give T cell receptor beta chains drawn from one sample of a study of cytomegalovirus exposure and HLA in healthy donors. Measured with immunoSEQ multiplex PCR; TCRdb has only the in-frame clones, and not every one. The table includes 150,000 to 200,000 clones, roughly 68% detected once. Material: PBMCs. These receptors originate from a man in his thirties or forties in good health and CMV-seropositive. Each CDR3 is given with its conserved first and last residue. D genes are given only for firm matches. Where a row states a size, it is once, few, many or the class of an expanded clone; other rows omit it.

CDR3aa,CDR3nt,d_gene,v_gene,j_gene,abundance
CASSIDLPGLGSGDTQYF,TGTGCCAGTAGTATAGATCTTCCGGGACTAGGGAGCGGGGATACGCAGTATTTT,TRBD2,TRBV19,TRBJ2-3,NA
CASSLLAGVYEQYF,TGTGCCAGCAGCCTACTAGCGGGAGTCTACGAGCAGTACTTC,TRBD2,TRBV5-6,TRBJ2-7,NA
CASGPEGPSNQPQHF,TGTGCCAGCGGTCCGGAGGGACCGAGCAATCAGCCCCAGCATTTT,NA,TRBV6-5,TRBJ1-5,NA
CASSQRDRGFEQYF,TGTGCCAGCAGTCAACGGGACAGGGGTTTCGAGCAGTACTTC,TRBD1,TRBV28,TRBJ2-7,NA
CASTKLAGVGNEQFF,TGTGCCAGTACCAAACTAGCGGGAGTTGGTAATGAGCAGTTCTTC,TRBD2,TRBV19,TRBJ2-1,NA
CASSLLLTGEQYF,TGTGCCAGCAGCTTACTATTAACGGGCGAGCAGTACTTC,NA,TRBV11-2,TRBJ2-7,NA
CASSTQASGLSYEQYF,TGTGCCAGCAGCACCCAAGCTAGCGGGCTCTCCTACGAGCAGTACTTC,TRBD2,TRBV9,TRBJ2-7,NA
CAWSVSKETEAFF,TGTGCCTGGAGTGTTAGTAAGGAGACTGAAGCTTTCTTT,NA,TRBV30,TRBJ1-1,few
CASSFDWNTEAFF,TGTGCCAGCAGTTTCGACTGGAACACTGAAGCTTTCTTT,NA,TRBV6-1,TRBJ1-1,once
CASSPGTVGWEKLFF,TGCGCCAGCAGCCCCGGGACAGTCGGCTGGGAAAAACTGTTTTTT,TRBD1,TRBV4-1,TRBJ1-4,NA
CAWSWEGQPQHF,TGTGCCTGGAGTTGGGAGGGACAGCCCCAGCATTTT,NA,TRBV30,TRBJ1-5,NA
CASSTGVGGPSPLHF,TGTGCCAGCAGCACGGGTGTCGGGGGACCCTCACCCCTCCACTTT,NA,TRBV11-2,TRBJ1-6,NA
CASSLAGTPYTGELFF,TGTGCCAGCAGTTTAGCCGGGACACCTTACACCGGGGAGCTGTTTTTT,NA,TRBV27,TRBJ2-2,NA
CSVEDVGANEQFF,TGCAGCGTTGAAGATGTGGGGGCGAATGAGCAGTTCTTC,NA,TRBV29-1,TRBJ2-1,few